A single sample is the source of the 8 T cell receptor beta chains below, sequenced in a study of T-cell reconstitution after alpha-beta-depleted transplantation in children. The authors prepared the TCRbeta library with unique molecular identifiers. Using its own MiXCR run on the PCR reads, TCRdb lists one record per CDR3 protein. The sample lists about 830,000 distinct CDR3 sequences; about 15% were seen once. Specimen: PBMCs, mostly from graft donor cells, collected 360 days after TCRalphabeta/CD19-depleted stem cell transplant. All receptors come from a male patient younger than 18 who had a stem cell transplant for acute lymphoblastic leukemia, so the T cells may come from the graft donor.

There are a few counts of this clonotype. The DNA for the CDR3 is TGCGCCAGCAGCTCGACTAGCGGGAATCCAGATACGCAGTATTTT. Its translation is CASSSTSGNPDTQYF. The chain links TRBV5-1 to TRBJ2-3, with 11 bases aligning to TRBD2. The J segment lost 4 bases and the V segment lost 3 bases, leaving 4 bases of the junction unmatched. The CDR3 extends over 15 amino acids. Germline CDR1 SGHRS, CDR2 YFSETQ.

This clonotype was recorded many times. This rearrangement joins TRBV28 to TRBJ2-5; D is undetermined. V lost 3 bases, J lost 2 bases, and 7 bases lay in between. In germline, CDR1 is MDHEN, CDR2 SYDVKM. The CDR3 is 13 amino acids. This chain's CDR3 is CASSLADQETQYF. CDR3 nucleotides: TGTGCCAGCAGTTTGGCGGATCAAGAGACCCAGTACTTC.

This clonotype was seen a few times. The rearrangement uses TRBV10-3 and TRBJ2-2; 10 bases are a match to TRBD2. The CDR3 totals 14 residues. The V and J ends lost 9 bases and 6 bases, in that order; junction bases with no gene match: 7. The germline V gene encodes CDR1 ENHRY and CDR2 SYGVKD. The CDR3 protein is CAMKLAGESGELFF. CDR3 DNA sequence: TGTGCCATGAAGCTAGCGGGAGAGTCCGGGGAGCTGTTTTTT.

This clonotype came up a few times. The chain recombines TRBV24-1 with TRBJ2-3, with D possibly matching TRBD1 (5 bases). V lost 4 bases to trimming and J lost 2 bases, with 18 bases between them. The CDR3 is 17 residues long. Germline assignment: CDR1 KGHDR and CDR2 SFDVKD. In DNA form, the CDR3 reads TGTGCCACCAGTGAAGCTTTAGGGGTCCCTCTCACAGATACGCAGTATTTT. It codes for CATSEALGVPLTDTQYF.

The rearrangement uses TRBV7-9 and TRBJ2-1; perhaps TRBD1 as D (5 bases). The V end was cut by 5 bases, the J end by 12 bases, with 14 bases between. The CDR3 extends over 12 amino acids. CDR1 SEHNR and CDR2 FQNEAQ come from the germline V gene (reference sequence). The CDR3 spells CASSPQAGWQFF. The DNA for the CDR3 is TGTGCCAGCAGCCCCCAGGCAGGGTGGCAGTTCTTC.

Only a few counts were recorded for this clonotype. The rearrangement links TRBV5-1 to TRBJ2-1; 10 bases are shared with TRBD1. This CDR3 has 18 residues. In germline, CDR1 is SGHRS, CDR2 YFSETQ. The junction had 14 bases not matched to a gene; V was cut back by 0 bases and J by 8 bases. In DNA form, the CDR3 reads TGCGCCAGCAGCTTGGTCACCTCCGGGACAGGGGATTGGGATGAGCAGTTCTTC. Translating it yields CASSLVTSGTGDWDEQFF.

This clonotype was seen a few times. The chain joins TRBV2 to TRBJ2-7; TRBD1 matches 7 bases. In germline, CDR1 is SNHLY, CDR2 FYNNEI. Unmatched junction bases numbered 12, after V lost 9 bases and J lost 4 bases. The CDR3 loop spans 14 amino acids. The CDR3 DNA reads TGTGCCAGGGAAACAGGGGTGAGGCCTTACGAGCAGTACTTC. Translating gives CARETGVRPYEQYF.

This sequence joins TRBV3-1 and TRBJ1-1; the D is unclear. This CDR3 comprises 16 residues. Germline CDR1 reads LGHDT; CDR2 reads YNNKEL (reference sequence). Trimming removed 3 bases from V and 4 bases from J, with 18 bases in between. The CDR3 DNA is TGTGCCAGCAGCCACACAGCCTTACCTTCCTCCACTGAAGCTTTCTTT. Encoded protein: CASSHTALPSSTEAFF.